This T cell receptor (beta chain) stems from a study of regulatory T cells in long-lasting Graves disease. With regard to this clonotype: Its specificity is unknown.

Documented time point: persistent/refractory GD, antithyroid drugs over 5 years with positive TRAb. Extracted RNA from PBMCs served as the source of the TCR library. Study-wide findings and caveats: Patients with persistent disease showed a bias toward TRBV28, TRBJ1-2 and TRBJ2-5. Clonotypes that were public and shared totalled around 2,700 in persistent patients versus about a thousand in new patients. Tissue studied was limited to peripheral blood, excluding thyroid tissue.

Sequencing libraries for TCR beta were prepared with iRepertoire HTBI primers and Arm-PCR of CDR3 regions. Original analysis: The samples included 60 to 75 TRBV and approximately 15 TRBJ segments. A single record per CDR3 protein comes from TCRdb applying MiXCR to the multiplex PCR reads. The V and J calls and clone size are TCRdb's, not the authors'. There are 400,000 to 500,000 distinct CDR3 sequences in the sample; roughly 21% occur only once, and 7.1% lies in the top ten. The CDR3 loop spans 13 amino acids. Germline lookup yields CDR1 SGHRS and CDR2 YFSETQ. Trimming removed 4 bases from V and 5 bases from J, with 12 bases in between.

This chain joins TRBV5-1 and TRBJ2-5; a weak D match, TRBD1 (6 bases). The specimen comprised peripheral blood mononuclear cells (PBMCs), sampled when the disease was refractory, from a patient treated with antithyroid drugs. This sequence was found in a female donor with Graves disease. CDR3 amino acids: CASSLGDKETQYF. The CDR3 DNA reads TGCGCCAGCAGCCTAGGGGACAAGGAGACCCAGTACTTC.